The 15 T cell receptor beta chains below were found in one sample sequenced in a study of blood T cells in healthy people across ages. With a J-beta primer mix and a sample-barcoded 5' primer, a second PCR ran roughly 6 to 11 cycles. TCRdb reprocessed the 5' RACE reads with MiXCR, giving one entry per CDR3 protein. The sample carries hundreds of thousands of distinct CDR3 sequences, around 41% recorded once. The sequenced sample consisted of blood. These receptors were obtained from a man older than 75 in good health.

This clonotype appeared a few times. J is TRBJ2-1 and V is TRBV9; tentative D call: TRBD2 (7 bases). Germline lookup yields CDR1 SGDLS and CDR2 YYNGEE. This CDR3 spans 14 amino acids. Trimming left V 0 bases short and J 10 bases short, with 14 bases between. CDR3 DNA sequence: TGTGCCAGCAGCGTAGCTCAGGGAGGGGGGGAGCAGTTCTTC. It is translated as CASSVAQGGGEQFF.

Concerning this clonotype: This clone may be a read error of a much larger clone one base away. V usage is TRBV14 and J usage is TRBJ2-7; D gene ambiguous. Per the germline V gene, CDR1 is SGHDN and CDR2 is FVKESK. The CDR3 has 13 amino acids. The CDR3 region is CAGSQDDGYEQYF. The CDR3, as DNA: TGTGCCGGCAGCCAAGACGACGGATACGAGCAGTACTTC.

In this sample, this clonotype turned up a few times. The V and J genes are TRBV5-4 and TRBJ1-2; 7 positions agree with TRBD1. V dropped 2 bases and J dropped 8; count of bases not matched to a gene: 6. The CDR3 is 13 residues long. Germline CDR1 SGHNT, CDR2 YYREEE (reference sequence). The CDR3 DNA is TGTGCCAGCAGCTTTCAGGGACAGAACGGCTACACCTTC. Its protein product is CASSFQGQNGYTF.

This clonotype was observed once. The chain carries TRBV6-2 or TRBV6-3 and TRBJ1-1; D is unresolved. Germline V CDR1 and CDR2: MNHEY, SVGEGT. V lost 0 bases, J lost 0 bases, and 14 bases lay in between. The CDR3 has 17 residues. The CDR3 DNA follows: TGTGCCAGCAGTTACTCCCAAATACGTGGGTTGAACACTGAAGCTTTCTTT. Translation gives CASSYSQIRGLNTEAFF.

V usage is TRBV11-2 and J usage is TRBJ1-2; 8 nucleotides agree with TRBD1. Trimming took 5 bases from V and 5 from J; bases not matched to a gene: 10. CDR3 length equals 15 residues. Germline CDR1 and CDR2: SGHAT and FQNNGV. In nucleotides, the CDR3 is TGTGCCAGCAGCCCGGAGGCGACAGGGGCATATGGCTACACCTTC. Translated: CASSPEATGAYGYTF.

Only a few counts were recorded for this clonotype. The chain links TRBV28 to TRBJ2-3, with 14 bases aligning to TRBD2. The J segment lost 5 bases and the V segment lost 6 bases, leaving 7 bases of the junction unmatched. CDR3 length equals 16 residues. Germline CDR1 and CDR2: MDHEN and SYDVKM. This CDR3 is CASSLGLAGVRDTQYF. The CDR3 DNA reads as TGTGCCAGCAGCCTGGGACTAGCGGGAGTACGAGATACGCAGTATTTT.

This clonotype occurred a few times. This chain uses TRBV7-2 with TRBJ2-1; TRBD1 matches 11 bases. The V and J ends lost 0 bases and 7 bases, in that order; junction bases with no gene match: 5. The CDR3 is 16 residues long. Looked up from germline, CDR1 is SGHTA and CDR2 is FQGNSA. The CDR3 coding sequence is TGTGCCAGCAGCTTAGCGCCCCGGGACAGGGGGAATGAGCAGTTCTTC. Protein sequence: CASSLAPRDRGNEQFF.

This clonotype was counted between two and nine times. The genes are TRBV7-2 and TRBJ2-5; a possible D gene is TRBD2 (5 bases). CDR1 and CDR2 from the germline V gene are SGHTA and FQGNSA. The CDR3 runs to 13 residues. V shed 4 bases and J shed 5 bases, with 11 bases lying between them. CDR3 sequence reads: CASSSFRGETQYF. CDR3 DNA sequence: TGTGCCAGCAGCTCTTTTCGCGGGGAGACCCAGTACTTC.

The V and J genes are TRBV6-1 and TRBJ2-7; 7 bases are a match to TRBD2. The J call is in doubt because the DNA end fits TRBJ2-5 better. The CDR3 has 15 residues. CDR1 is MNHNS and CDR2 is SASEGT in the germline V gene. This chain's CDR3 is CASSTRGRGQETQYF. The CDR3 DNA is TGTGCCAGCAGTACCCGGGGGAGGGGCCAAGAGACCCAGTACTTC.

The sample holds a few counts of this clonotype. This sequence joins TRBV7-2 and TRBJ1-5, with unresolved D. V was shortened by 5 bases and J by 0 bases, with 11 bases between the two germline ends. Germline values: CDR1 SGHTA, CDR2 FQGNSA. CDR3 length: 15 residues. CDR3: CASSDSGISNQPQHF. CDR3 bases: TGTGCCAGCAGCGATTCGGGGATTAGCAATCAGCCCCAGCATTTT.

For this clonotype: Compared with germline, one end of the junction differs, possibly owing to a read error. CDR3 coding DNA: TGCAGTGCCCTGGAGGGTAGCGGGAGGGACCTCCTCTACAATGAGCGGTTCTTC. Protein product: CSALEGSGRDLLYNERFF. The V and J genes are TRBV20-1 and TRBJ2-1, with 11 bases that match TRBD2. The length of the CDR3 is 18 residues. Germline assignment: CDR1 DFQATT and CDR2 SNEGSKA (reference sequence).

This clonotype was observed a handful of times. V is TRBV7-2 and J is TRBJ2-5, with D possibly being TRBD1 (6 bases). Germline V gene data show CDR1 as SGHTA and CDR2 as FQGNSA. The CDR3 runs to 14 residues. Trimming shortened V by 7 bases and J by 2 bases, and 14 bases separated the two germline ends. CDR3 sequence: CASTKTGGQETQYF. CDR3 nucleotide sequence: TGTGCCAGCACCAAGACAGGCGGACAAGAGACCCAGTACTTC.

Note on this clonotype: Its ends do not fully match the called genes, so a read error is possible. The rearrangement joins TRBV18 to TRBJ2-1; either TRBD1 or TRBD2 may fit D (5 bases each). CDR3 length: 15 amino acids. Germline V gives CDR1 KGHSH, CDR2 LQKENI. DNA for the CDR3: TGTGCCAACTCACCAAGTGGCGGGTCAGGGAATGAGCAGTTCTTC. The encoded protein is CANSPSGGSGNEQFF.

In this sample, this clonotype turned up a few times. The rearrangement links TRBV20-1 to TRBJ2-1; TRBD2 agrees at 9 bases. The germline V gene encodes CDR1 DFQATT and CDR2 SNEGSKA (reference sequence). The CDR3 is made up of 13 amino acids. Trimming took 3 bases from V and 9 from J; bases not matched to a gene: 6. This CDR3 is CSASYNSGGEQFF. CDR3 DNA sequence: TGCAGTGCTAGTTACAATAGCGGGGGTGAGCAGTTCTTC.

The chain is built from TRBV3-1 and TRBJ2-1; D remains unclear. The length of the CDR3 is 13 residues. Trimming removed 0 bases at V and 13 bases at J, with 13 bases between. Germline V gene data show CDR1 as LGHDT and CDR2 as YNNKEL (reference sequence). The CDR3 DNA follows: TGTGCCAGCAGCCAAGACACGACCCGGTCTCAGTTCTTC. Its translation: CASSQDTTRSQFF.